Listed below are T cell receptor beta chains from one sample, sequenced in a study of blood T cells in healthy people across ages. MiXCR, run by TCRdb on the 5' RACE reads, gives a single entry per CDR3 protein. The data contain approximately 1.5 million distinct CDR3 sequences, less than 45% of them singletons. The sequencing input was blood. Receptor source: a woman under 30 in good health. CDR3s include the opening cysteine and the closing phenylalanine or tryptophan. The D gene is left open where the match is weak. Size tells how often a clone was seen (once, few, many) or the class of an expanded clone, and some rows leave it out.

CDR3 protein,CDR3 DNA,D gene,J gene,V gene,clone size,CDR3 length
CASSLQPGPNYGYTF,TGCGCCAGCAGCCTACAACCGGGCCCGAACTATGGCTACACCTTC,-,TRBJ1-2,TRBV4-1,few,15
CASSGTGDYNEQFF,TGTGCCAGCAGTGGGACAGGGGACTACAATGAGCAGTTCTTC,TRBD1,TRBJ2-1,TRBV12-3/TRBV12-4,once,14
CASSLGLAGPPYEQYF,TGTGCCAGCAGCTTAGGTCTAGCGGGCCCACCCTACGAGCAGTACTTC,TRBD2,TRBJ2-7,TRBV7-9,-,16
CASSYSGRGVETQYF,TGTGCCAGCAGTTACTCGGGAAGGGGCGTGGAGACCCAGTACTTC,-,TRBJ2-5,TRBV6-2/TRBV6-3,-,15
CASSWARFNEQFF,TGTGCCAGCAGTTGGGCTAGATTCAATGAGCAGTTCTTC,-,TRBJ2-1,TRBV6-2/TRBV6-3,-,13
CASSHAGGETLGEGDEAFF,TGCGCCAGCAGCCATGCAGGGGGCGAGACCCTCGGGGAAGGAGATGAAGCTTTCTTT,TRBD1,TRBJ1-1,TRBV4-1,few,19
CASSYSAGGKLETQYF,TGTGCCAGCAGTTACTCGGCGGGGGGCAAATTAGAGACCCAGTACTTC,TRBD2,TRBJ2-5,TRBV6-5,few,16
CASSHTSGGSYNEQFF,TGTGCCAGCAGCCATACTAGCGGGGGGTCTTACAATGAGCAGTTCTTC,TRBD2,TRBJ2-1,TRBV25-1,-,16
CATEQKGGQYF,TGTGCCACCGAGCAAAAGGGGGGGCAGTACTTC,-,TRBJ2-7,TRBV28,-,11
CAISDGTGVFETQYF,TGTGCCATCAGTGATGGGACAGGTGTTTTTGAGACCCAGTACTTC,TRBD1,TRBJ2-5,TRBV10-3,-,15
CACSIARQGKYEQYF,TGTGCCTGCAGTATAGCGAGACAGGGGAAGTATGAGCAGTACTTC,TRBD1,TRBJ2-5,TRBV2,-,15
CASSSSGSLGYEQYF,TGTGCCAGCAGTTCTAGCGGGAGCTTGGGCTACGAGCAGTACTTC,TRBD2,TRBJ2-7,TRBV11-2,few,15
CASRPGGVPGELFF,TGTGCCTCAAGACCCGGGGGGGTGCCCGGGGAGCTGTTTTTT,TRBD2,TRBJ2-2,TRBV6-6,-,14
CASSLGIRAGANVLTF,TGTGCCAGCAGCTTAGGTATCAGGGCTGGGGCCAACGTCCTGACTTTC,-,TRBJ2-6,TRBV7-9,-,16
CSSSRGQGTDTQYF,TGCAGCTCCTCCCGTGGACAGGGCACAGATACGCAGTATTTT,TRBD1,TRBJ2-3,TRBV29-1,-,14
CASSLVRNAYGYTF,TGTGCCAGCAGCTTAGTACGCAATGCCTATGGCTACACCTTC,-,TRBJ1-2,TRBV7-2,-,14
CSVTTGHEQYF,TGCAGCGTCACAACAGGGCACGAGCAGTACTTC,-,TRBJ2-7,TRBV29-1,once,11
CASTPGGIVDTQYF,TGTGCCAGCACCCCGGGGGGTATTGTAGATACGCAGTATTTT,TRBD2,TRBJ2-3,TRBV12-3/TRBV12-4,few,14
CASTQFPTSKTRNTEAFF,TGTGCCAGCACCCAATTCCCTACATCCAAGACAAGGAACACTGAAGCTTTCTTT,-,TRBJ1-1,TRBV6-2/TRBV6-3,-,18
CSARVAYEKLFF,TGCAGTGCTAGAGTGGCCTACGAAAAACTGTTTTTT,-,TRBJ1-4,TRBV20-1,-,12
CASSFSSGRNEQFF,TGTGCCAGCAGTTTCTCTAGCGGGAGGAATGAGCAGTTCTTC,TRBD2,TRBJ2-1,TRBV27,-,14
CASSLGARANYGYTF,TGTGCCAGCAGCTTGGGCGCCAGGGCGAACTATGGCTACACCTTC,-,TRBJ1-2,TRBV5-4,-,15
CAISGGDRGLHQPQHF,TGTGCCATCAGTGGGGGGGACAGGGGCCTACATCAGCCCCAGCATTTT,TRBD1,TRBJ1-5,TRBV10-3,few,16
CASTTYTDTQYF,TGTGCCAGCACTACTTACACAGATACGCAGTATTTT,-,TRBJ2-3,TRBV2,many,12
CASSFQTGSNQPQHF,TGTGCCAGCAGCTTTCAAACGGGAAGCAATCAGCCCCAGCATTTT,-,TRBJ1-5,TRBV7-2,few,15
CARSQTSLGAYEQYF,TGTGCCCGCAGTCAGACTAGCCTTGGAGCCTACGAGCAGTACTTC,TRBD2,TRBJ2-7,TRBV28,-,15
CASSSSRTVRLVDTQYF,TGCGCCAGCAGCTCTAGCCGGACAGTGCGCCTCGTAGATACGCAGTATTTT,-,TRBJ2-3,TRBV5-1,-,17
CASSFNTYTGELFF,TGTGCCAGCAGCTTTAACACGTACACCGGGGAGCTGTTTTTT,-,TRBJ2-2,TRBV5-6,-,14
CASSERPDTEAFF,TGTGCCAGCAGTGAACGACCCGACACTGAAGCTTTCTTT,-,TRBJ1-1,TRBV2,few,13
CAISPTGMGWPQHF,TGTGCCATCAGCCCGACAGGGATGGGTTGGCCCCAGCATTTT,TRBD1,TRBJ1-5,TRBV10-3,-,14
CASSLAAYYGTSRVKETQYF,TGTGCCAGCAGCTTAGCCGCCTATTACGGGACATCGAGAGTAAAAGAGACCCAGTACTTC,-,TRBJ2-5,TRBV7-9,-,20
CAISSPRGVQETQYF,TGTGCCATCAGTTCCCCGAGGGGTGTTCAAGAGACCCAGTACTTC,-,TRBJ2-5,TRBV10-3,few,15
CSARTGGTYNEQYF,TGCAGTGCTAGAACGGGGGGCACCTACAATGAGCAGTACTTC,-,TRBJ2-7,TRBV20-1,-,14
CASSLVAPNSYEQYF,TGTGCCAGCAGCTTAGTGGCTCCTAACTCCTACGAGCAGTACTTC,-,TRBJ2-7,TRBV7-8,few,15
CASSAPEATDTQYF,TGTGCCAGCAGCGCCCCGGAGGCTACAGATACGCAGTATTTT,-,TRBJ2-3,TRBV7-2,few,14
CSARVLGATSAGRETQYF,TGCAGTGCTAGAGTGCTTGGCGCGACTAGCGCGGGGAGAGAGACCCAGTACTTC,TRBD2,TRBJ2-5,TRBV20-1,once,18